This is a list of T cell receptor beta chains from one sample in a study of technical replicates of blood from a handful of donors. TCRdb's copy holds only in-frame clones and misses some; the assay was immunoSEQ multiplex PCR. The profile shows roughly 100,000 clones, roughly 95% of them singletons. Sequencing was done on a sample of T cells isolated from PBMCs. All receptors come from a human donor in good health. Each CDR3 is given with its conserved first and last residue. A D gene is named only where the DNA matches it firmly. Clone sizes are given selectively: once, few, many, or a class where the clone is expanded.

>TRBD2|TRBV15|.|TRBJ2-2
CATSREASGSRELFF
TGTGCCACCAGCAGAGAGGCAAGCGGGAGCAGGGAGCTGTTTTTT
>TRBD1|TRBV2|.|TRBJ1-2
CASSETKRQGRGGYTF
TGTGCCAGCAGTGAAACCAAAAGACAGGGTAGAGGTGGCTACACCTTC
>TRBD2|TRBV7-6|.|TRBJ2-2
CASSWGLPGGTGELFF
TGTGCCAGCAGCTGGGGACTACCGGGGGGAACCGGGGAGCTGTTTTTT
>.|TRBV18|.|TRBJ2-1
CASSPPGTLRSYNEQFF
TGTGCCAGCTCACCACCGGGCACCCTAAGGTCCTACAATGAGCAGTTCTTC
>.|TRBV5-6|.|TRBJ2-7
CASSSRSSYEQYF
TGTGCCAGCAGCTCACGGAGCTCCTACGAGCAGTACTTC
>.|TRBV5-1|once|TRBJ2-7
CASSSEPINRDKSYEQYF
TGCGCCAGCAGCTCAGAACCTATAAACCGGGACAAATCCTACGAGCAGTACTTC
>TRBD2|TRBV19|.|TRBJ2-1
CASSIEQRGTSYNEQFF
TGTGCCAGTAGTATAGAACAGCGGGGGACCTCCTACAATGAGCAGTTCTTC
>TRBD2|TRBV28|.|TRBJ2-1
CASSFLTSGRGDEQFF
TGTGCCAGCAGTTTCCTGACTAGCGGGAGGGGTGATGAGCAGTTCTTC
>TRBD1|TRBV7-8|.|TRBJ2-7
CASSLVGTRQGRKGSYEQYF
TGTGCCAGCAGCTTAGTAGGGACCCGACAGGGTAGAAAGGGCTCCTACGAGCAGTACTTC
>TRBD1|TRBV7-9|.|TRBJ2-7
CASSDRGSYEQYF
TGTGCCAGCAGTGACAGGGGGAGCTACGAGCAGTACTTC
>TRBD1|TRBV10-1|once|TRBJ2-3
CASSDTLGQEAQYF
TGCGCCAGCAGTGATACTCTTGGACAGGAGGCGCAGTATTTT
>TRBD1|TRBV27|.|TRBJ1-5
CASSRLTGGGGYSNQPQHF
TGTGCCAGCAGCCGCCTGACAGGGGGCGGGGGATATAGCAATCAGCCCCAGCATTTT
>TRBD1|TRBV5-1|.|TRBJ1-6
CASSFLPVLTGTNSPLHF
TGCGCCAGCAGCTTTTTGCCCGTGTTGACAGGGACGAATTCACCCCTCCACTTT
>.|TRBV7-9|.|TRBJ2-7
CASRSGLYEQYF
TGTGCCAGCAGATCGGGACTTTACGAGCAGTACTTC
>TRBD1|TRBV19|.|TRBJ2-7
CASSLQGTYEQYF
TGTGCCAGTAGCCTACAGGGGACCTACGAGCAGTACTTC
>TRBD1|TRBV19|once|TRBJ2-7
CASSPGTGGYYEQYF
TGTGCCAGTAGTCCAGGGACAGGGGGCTACTACGAGCAGTACTTC
>.|TRBV6-5|.|TRBJ2-1
CASRSGLNEQFF
TGTGCCAGCAGGTCGGGACTCAATGAGCAGTTCTTC
>.|TRBV27|.|TRBJ2-2
CASSFPGLSQELFF
TGTGCCAGCAGTTTCCCCGGACTGAGCCAAGAGCTGTTTTTT
>TRBD2|TRBV11-2|.|TRBJ2-7
CASSFLAGGSYEQYF
TGTGCCAGCAGCTTCCTAGCGGGAGGTTCCTACGAGCAGTACTTC
>.|TRBV28|.|TRBJ1-4
CASSLRTDTNEKLFF
TGTGCCAGCAGCCTCAGGACAGATACTAATGAAAAACTGTTTTTT
>.|TRBV19|.|TRBJ1-1
CASTPAGLNTEAFF
TGTGCCAGTACCCCGGCAGGCCTGAACACTGAAGCTTTCTTT
>.|TRBV15|.|TRBJ2-5
CATSGTGGKGETQYF
TGTGCCACCAGCGGAACCGGAGGAAAAGGGGAGACCCAGTACTTC
>.|TRBV7-6|.|TRBJ1-1
CASSLQAPGAEAFF
TGTGCCAGCAGCTTACAGGCCCCCGGGGCTGAAGCTTTCTTT
>.|TRBV2|.|TRBJ2-5
CASRGGQETQYF
TGTGCCAGCAGAGGCGGCCAAGAGACCCAGTACTTC
>TRBD2|TRBV2|.|TRBJ2-7
CASREGLLAGPYEQYF
TGTGCCAGCAGGGAAGGGCTGCTAGCGGGGCCCTACGAGCAGTACTTC
>.|TRBV7-9|.|TRBJ2-1
CASSPGSLYEQFF
TGTGCCAGCAGCCCCGGGAGCCTGTATGAGCAGTTCTTC
>TRBD2|TRBV10-1|.|TRBJ2-5
CASSDGGREVRETQYF
TGCGCCAGCAGTGATGGAGGGCGGGAGGTCCGAGAGACCCAGTACTTC
>.|TRBV5-1|.|TRBJ2-3
CASTRAFQADTQYF
TGCGCCAGCACCAGGGCTTTCCAGGCAGATACGCAGTATTTT
>.|TRBV5-1|.|TRBJ2-5
CASSLEGEETQYF
TGCGCCAGCAGCTTGGAAGGGGAAGAGACCCAGTACTTC
>.|TRBV4-2|.|TRBJ1-1
CASSQVESLITEAFF
TGTGCCAGCAGCCAAGTAGAATCCCTGATCACTGAAGCTTTCTTT
>TRBD1|TRBV29-1|.|TRBJ2-1
CSVEEAGTVNEQFF
TGCAGCGTTGAAGAAGCCGGGACAGTCAATGAGCAGTTCTTC
>TRBD1|TRBV5-4|.|TRBJ2-2
CASSSAGTGFTGELFF
TGTGCCAGCAGCTCCGCCGGGACAGGGTTTACCGGGGAGCTGTTTTTT
>.|TRBV21-1|.|TRBJ1-1
CASRTYLVNTEAFF
TGTGCCAGCAGAACGTACTTGGTGAACACTGAAGCTTTCTTT
>TRBD1|TRBV11-3|.|TRBJ1-4
CASSSEDRGLFF
TGTGCCAGCAGCTCGGAGGACAGGGGGCTGTTTTTT
>.|TRBV2|once|TRBJ2-1
CASSYGQANEQFF
TGTGCCAGCAGTTATGGACAAGCCAATGAGCAGTTCTTC
>.|TRBV18|.|TRBJ1-4
CASSPRSTNEKLFF
TGTGCCAGCTCACCCAGGTCAACTAATGAAAAACTGTTTTTT